One and the same sample provided the 22 T cell receptor beta chains below, sequenced in a study of blood T cell repertoires in COVID-19. The method was immunoSEQ multiplex PCR; TCRdb's version includes in-frame clones alone and lacks a portion of them. The sample lists some 160,000 clones; about 83% were seen once. The source material was peripheral blood. The receptors come from a woman aged 80 or older with acute or convalescent COVID-19.

The chain combines TRBV12-3 or TRBV12-4 with TRBJ2-7; D is perhaps TRBD2 (5 bases). V lost 6 bases to trimming and J lost 7 bases, with 16 bases between them. This CDR3 region has 13 residues. CDR3 in DNA: TGTGCCAGCAGCCAATCGACTGGAGGAGAGCAGTACTTC. It yields the protein CASSQSTGGEQYF.

This chain connects TRBV2 to TRBJ1-3; a possible D gene is TRBD1 (5 bases). Germline V gene sequence: CDR1 SNHLY, CDR2 FYNNEI. The germline V and J ends were trimmed by 6 bases and 2 bases, with 14 bases remaining between them. The CDR3 is 15 amino acids. The CDR3 here is CASRRTGGTGNTIYF. The CDR3 DNA sequence: TGTGCCAGCAGACGAACGGGGGGGACTGGAAACACCATATATTTT.

The chain links TRBV6-5 to TRBJ1-1; no definite D call. Trimming removed 6 bases at V and 4 bases at J, with 18 bases between. Germline CDR1 and CDR2: MNHEY and SVGAGI. The CDR3 consists of 15 residues. CDR3 amino acids: CASSSRVRGGTEAFF. CDR3 nucleotide sequence: TGTGCCAGCAGCTCACGGGTAAGAGGAGGCACTGAAGCTTTCTTT.

The chain links TRBV5-4 to TRBJ2-2; 12 nucleotides agree with TRBD1. In germline, CDR1 is SGHNT, CDR2 YYREEE (reference sequence). Germline trimming cut 4 bases from V and 4 bases from J; bases unmatched to any gene: 2. The CDR3 has 15 residues. The CDR3 DNA is TGTGCCAGCAGCATGGGACAGGGGGCCACCGGGGAGCTGTTTTTT. Its translation: CASSMGQGATGELFF.

CDR3 sequence (DNA): TGTGCTAGTGGTTTCGGAGAACGGGTGAACACTGAAGCTTTCTTT. The encoded protein is CASGFGERVNTEAFF. V gene TRBV12-5 combines with J gene TRBJ1-1; D remains unclear. The CDR3 consists of 15 residues. V shed 3 bases and J shed 0 bases, with 11 bases lying between them. Germline lookup yields CDR1 LGHNT and CDR2 FRNRAP.

The rearrangement uses TRBV2 and TRBJ2-7; the D gene is possibly TRBD1 (5 bases). This CDR3 comprises 13 residues. Germline loops: CDR1 SNHLY, CDR2 FYNNEI. The V and J ends lost 2 bases and 5 bases respectively, with 10 bases between them. This CDR3 reads CASSEQGFDEQYF. CDR3 in DNA: TGTGCCAGCAGTGAACAGGGTTTCGACGAGCAGTACTTC.

The J gene is TRBJ2-1, the V gene TRBV7-9; D perhaps matches TRBD1 (6 bases). Trimming left V 6 bases short and J 0 bases short, with 15 bases between. The CDR3 spans 16 residues. Per germline, CDR1 SEHNR and CDR2 FQNEAQ (reference sequence). The DNA for the CDR3 is TGTGCCAGCAGGTTTTCACGAGGGGGCTCCTACAATGAGCAGTTCTTC. Translating gives CASRFSRGGSYNEQFF. Full variable domain (outside the CDR3, taken from reference TRBV7-9 and TRBJ2-1): DTGVSQNPRHKITKRGQNVTFRCDPISEHNRLYWYRQTLGQGPEFLTYFQNEAQLEKSRLLSDRFSAERPKGSFSTLEIQRTEQGDSAMYLCASRFSRGGSYNEQFFGPGTRLTVL.

This clone was seen only once. The J gene is TRBJ1-2, the V gene TRBV6-1; possible D gene TRBD1, 6 bases. Between the trimmed V and J ends, which lost 4 bases and 8 bases, there was a span of 26 bases. Germline values: CDR1 MNHNS, CDR2 SASEGT. The CDR3 has 17 amino acids. The CDR3 spells CASSAIGSKQGRLGYTF. CDR3 DNA: TGTGCCAGCAGTGCTATCGGGTCAAAACAGGGAAGATTGGGCTACACCTTC.

The chain combines TRBV5-1 with TRBJ2-5, with 7 nucleotides matching TRBD2. The ends lost 4 bases at V and 1 base at J; junction bases unmatched: 4. CDR1 is SGHRS, CDR2 YFSETQ, per germline. This CDR3 has 14 amino acids. CDR3 in DNA: TGCGCCAGCAGCGAGCGGGGCGCCCAAGAGACCCAGTACTTC. It yields the protein CASSERGAQETQYF.

The chain employs TRBV12-3 or TRBV12-4 and TRBJ1-6; weak D call: TRBD1 (6 bases). Trimming pared 7 bases from V and 10 bases from J, leaving 11 bases between. The length of the CDR3 is 12 residues. CDR3 coding DNA: TGTGCCAGCACGAGGGGGAAATCACCCCTCCACTTT. It specifies CASTRGKSPLHF.

The chain links TRBV7-6 to TRBJ2-5; 9 bases map to TRBD2. Losses at the gene ends were 4 bases for V and 4 bases for J; bases not matched to a gene: 10. CDR3 length: 16 residues. CDR1 SGHVS and CDR2 FNYEAQ come from the germline V gene. This CDR3 reads CASSSLSGREGETQYF. For the CDR3, the DNA is TGTGCCAGCAGCTCCCTTAGCGGGAGAGAGGGAGAGACCCAGTACTTC. The variable domain in full, completed from reference TRBV7-6 and TRBJ2-5, reads GAGVSQSPRYKVTKRGQDVALRCDPISGHVSLYWYRQALGQGPEFLTYFNYEAQQDKSGLPNDRFSAERPEGSISTLTIQRTEQRDSAMYRCASSSLSGREGETQYFGPGTRLLVL.

This chain uses TRBV7-8 with TRBJ1-6; D possibly corresponds to TRBD1 (5 bases). The CDR3 sequence is 16 residues long. Trimming took 3 bases from V and 5 from J, leaving 14 bases between them. Germline values: CDR1 SGHVS, CDR2 FQNEAQ. CDR3 sequence (DNA): TGTGCCAGCAGCTTTCTGGGGCTTGGGAATAATTCACCCCTCCACTTT. This gives the protein CASSFLGLGNNSPLHF. Drawing the rest from reference TRBV7-8 and TRBJ1-6, the complete variable domain is GAGVSQSPRYKVAKRGQDVALRCDPISGHVSLFWYQQALGQGPEFLTYFQNEAQLDKSGLPSDRFFAERPEGSVSTLKIQRTQQEDSAVYLCASSFLGLGNNSPLHFGNGTRLTVT.

V usage is TRBV5-1 and J usage is TRBJ1-2, with D unresolved. The germline V gene encodes CDR1 SGHRS and CDR2 YFSETQ. V lost 5 bases, J lost 1 base, and 15 bases lay in between. This CDR3 spans 15 amino acids. The CDR3 loop is CASRFFWGGNYGYTF. The DNA of the CDR3 is TGCGCCAGCAGGTTCTTTTGGGGAGGTAACTATGGCTACACCTTC. The full variable domain, with the rest looked up from reference TRBV5-1 and TRBJ1-2, is KAGVTQTPRYLIKTRGQQVTLSCSPISGHRSVSWYQQTPGQGLQFLFEYFSETQRNKGNFPGRFSGRQFSNSRSEMNVSTLELGDSALYLCASRFFWGGNYGYTFGSGTRLTVV.

The chain is built from TRBV2 and TRBJ1-1, with TRBD1 as a possible D gene (6 bases). This CDR3 contains 15 residues. Between the trimmed V and J ends, which lost 6 bases and 5 bases, there was a span of 19 bases. Per the germline V gene, CDR1 is SNHLY and CDR2 is FYNNEI. CDR3 sequence: CASRREQGVWTEAFF. The CDR3 nucleotides are TGTGCCAGCAGGAGGGAACAGGGCGTATGGACTGAAGCTTTCTTT.

The chain joins TRBV5-1 to TRBJ1-3; TRBD1 matches 7 bases. V lost 4 bases and J lost 3; bases outside the gene matches: 4. Per the germline V gene, CDR1 is SGHRS and CDR2 is YFSETQ. The CDR3 runs 14 residues. CDR3 sequence: CASSAGQLGNTIYF. In DNA, the CDR3 is TGCGCCAGCAGCGCGGGACAGCTTGGAAACACCATATATTTT.

The chain has TRBV12-5 and TRBJ1-4; D is unresolved. The V gene lost 5 bases and the J gene lost 0 bases, with 7 bases spanning the gap. This CDR3 spans 14 amino acids. The germline V gene encodes CDR1 LGHNT and CDR2 FRNRAP. CDR3 loop: CASGPRATNEKLFF. CDR3 DNA: TGTGCTAGTGGTCCTCGGGCAACTAATGAAAAACTGTTTTTT.

This chain connects TRBV5-1 to TRBJ2-7; no clear D. The CDR3 runs 14 residues. CDR1 is SGHRS and CDR2 is YFSETQ in the germline V gene. V gave up 5 bases and J gave up 0 bases, with 12 bases separating them. Here the CDR3 reads CASSPDTSSYEQYF. The CDR3 DNA is TGCGCCAGCAGTCCAGACACCTCCTCCTACGAGCAGTACTTC.

This clone appeared once. The chain has TRBV28 and TRBJ1-6; 11 positions match TRBD1. CDR3 length: 14 amino acids. Per the germline V gene, CDR1 is MDHEN and CDR2 is SYDVKM. The V gene end was trimmed by 8 bases and the J gene end by 8 bases; junction bases not matched to a gene: 5. The CDR3 coding sequence is TGTGCCAGCTACGAGGACAGGGGGCATTCACCCCTCCACTTT. Protein sequence: CASYEDRGHSPLHF.

The CDR3 DNA reads TGTGCCAGTTTACAGGGGACCTATAATTCACCCCTCCACTTT. It translates to CASLQGTYNSPLHF. The rearrangement joins TRBV2 to TRBJ1-6, with 7 nucleotides matching TRBD1. Germline loops: CDR1 SNHLY, CDR2 FYNNEI. Trimming at V came to 9 bases and at J to 2 bases, leaving 4 bases not matched to a gene. The CDR3 is 14 residues long. The complete variable domain, with remaining parts taken from reference TRBV2 and TRBJ1-6, reads EPEVTQTPSHQVTQMGQEVILRCVPISNHLYFYWYRQILGQKVEFLVSFYNNEISEKSEIFDDQFSVERPDGSNFTLKIRSTKLEDSAMYFCASLQGTYNSPLHFGNGTRLTVT.

The rearrangement uses TRBV5-1 and TRBJ2-7; D possibly corresponds to TRBD1 (6 bases). V dropped 0 bases and J dropped 3 bases, with 10 bases sitting between them. The CDR3 totals 14 residues. In germline, CDR1 is SGHRS, CDR2 YFSETQ. CDR3 in DNA: TGCGCCAGCAGCTTGGGGACAGCGATCTACGAGCAGTACTTC. It codes for CASSLGTAIYEQYF.

This clone was seen more than once but under ten times. This sequence joins TRBV7-2 and TRBJ1-2; D remains ambiguous. V dropped 0 bases and J dropped 8 bases, with 10 bases sitting between them. The CDR3 extends over 13 amino acids. In germline, CDR1 is SGHTA, CDR2 FQGNSA. CDR3 in amino acids: CASSLAESSGYTF. As DNA, the CDR3 is TGTGCCAGCAGCTTAGCCGAGTCGTCAGGCTACACCTTC.

This clone was seen once. The chain uses TRBV15 and TRBJ1-1, with D hard to call. The CDR3 length is 13 residues. V lost 1 base, J lost 1 base, and 4 bases lay in between. Looked up from germline, CDR1 is LNHNV and CDR2 is YYDKDF (reference sequence). CDR3 sequence (DNA): TGTGCCACCAGCAGAGCAGGGAACACTGAAGCTTTCTTT. Translation gives CATSRAGNTEAFF.